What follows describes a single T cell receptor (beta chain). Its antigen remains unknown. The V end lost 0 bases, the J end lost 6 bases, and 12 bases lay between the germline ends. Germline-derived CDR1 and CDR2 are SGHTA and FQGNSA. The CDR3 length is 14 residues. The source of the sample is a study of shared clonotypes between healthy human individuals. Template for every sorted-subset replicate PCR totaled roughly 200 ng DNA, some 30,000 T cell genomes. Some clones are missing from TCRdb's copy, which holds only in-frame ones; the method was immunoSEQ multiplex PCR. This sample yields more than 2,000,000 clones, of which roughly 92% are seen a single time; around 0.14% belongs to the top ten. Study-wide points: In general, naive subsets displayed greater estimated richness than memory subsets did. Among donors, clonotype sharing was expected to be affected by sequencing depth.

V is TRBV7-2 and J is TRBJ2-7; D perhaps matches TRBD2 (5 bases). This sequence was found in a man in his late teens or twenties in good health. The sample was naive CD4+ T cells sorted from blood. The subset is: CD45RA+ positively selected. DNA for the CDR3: TGTGCCAGCAGCTTAGCGTGGGCTAGCAGCGAGCAGTACTTC. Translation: CASSLAWASSEQYF.